This T cell receptor beta chain emerged from a study of spatial heterogeneity in lung cancer. As for the study in general: Matched bulk RNA-seq yielded a T cell module score, and TCR transcript counts in tumor regions correlated strongly with that score. Notes on the study in general: One measure, the expanded intratumoral alpha and beta TCR count, tracked tumor mutation counts.

The CDR3 runs 14 residues. CDR1 is DFQATT, CDR2 SNEGSKA, per germline (reference sequence). Trimming stripped 6 bases from V and 6 bases from J, with 20 bases between. Time point defined: sample taken at primary tumor resection. Without sorting, whole RNA was sequenced from tumor, nontumor lung or frozen PBMC. About this clonotype itself: Its matching antigen is unknown.

Each CDR3 protein is one row after TCRdb ran MiXCR on the 5' RACE reads. The data hold around 100,000 distinct CDR3 sequences, with 4.4% observed a single time. The chain links TRBV20-1 to TRBJ1-1; the D is unclear. The sample here was lung tumor tissue, taken at surgery. The source of this sequence is a male donor with early-stage non-small cell lung cancer. In DNA form, the CDR3 reads TGCAGTGCAATTCTGAGTCAGTGGCTTCCTGAAGCTTTCTTT. Protein product: CSAILSQWLPEAFF.